This T cell receptor beta chain came from a study of spatial heterogeneity in lung cancer (dated by TCRdb to the late 2010s). For context, the study as a whole: More beta-chain than alpha-chain transcripts were consistently detected, likely reflecting higher beta-chain transcript abundance. In the raw uncorrected reads, each unique combination of TCR and UMI appeared on average more than ten times. The study quantitatively compared TCR alpha and beta repertoires across multiple tumor regions, matched nontumor lung and blood in non-small cell lung cancer. The study linked features of the TCR repertoire to counts of nonsynonymous mutations, which were determined by whole-exome sequencing of tumor tissue. At surgery, both alpha and beta chains were TCR-sequenced in more than 200 tumor regions, about 64 matched nontumor lung samples and some 56 PBMC samples. On the study overall, not on this receptor specifically: Confirming at a functional level the hypothesis that regional TCRs recognize regional mutations was considered to require additional single-cell paired TCR alpha and beta sequencing. Ubiquitous expanded tumor TCRs were found in blood more often at tumor resection than at routine follow-up.

The CDR1 and CDR2 encoded by the germline V gene are SGHTA and FQGNSA. The CDR3 starts with the cysteine, ends with the phenylalanine, and has 15 residues. This entry keeps only the CDR3 DNA: 45 bases, framed from base 1. V sheds 1 base and J sheds 2 bases, leaving 11 bases between their ends. The sample's time point, from its label and the paper: sample taken at primary tumor resection. For TCR sequencing, whole RNA was extracted from tumor and nontumor lung tissue, or from cryopreserved PBMC samples, and no cell sorting was done. Samples were obtained from 72 patients with early-stage, untreated non-small cell lung cancer from the lung TRACERx cohort. Only patients with enough RNA available from two or more tumor regions were chosen for TCR sequencing. Only a few counts were recorded for this clonotype. The clone's antigen remains unknown. There are no base qualities to consult, and no much larger clone falls within one base.

Preparation of the library involved 5' RACE. The sequencing machine was a NextSeq 500. In the TCR library protocol, a unique molecular identifier was attached to each TCR cDNA molecule so that PCR and sequencing errors could be corrected. The authors processed their data as follows. TCR identification, UMI-based error correction and CDR3 extraction were all carried out with Decombinator tools. TCRs above a frequency of 2 per 1,000, corresponding to the top 1% of the tumor frequency distribution, were defined as expanded. Renyi diversity was calculated using the R vegan package after each repertoire was subsampled 100 times to 5,000 TCRs. CDR3 similarity networks were built from amino acid triplet string-kernel similarity, with CDR3s being connected when pairwise similarity was above 0.82. TCRdb took the public reads, trimmed them with fastp at Q25, ran MiXCR for clone calling and kept in-frame beta chains. Each record represents a unique CDR3 protein, reported with the most common genes and DNA among its rows. The V and J calls and clone size are TCRdb's, not the authors'. A total of about 56,000 distinct CDR3 sequences appear in this sample, 7.5% to 9% of them only once. Over 13% of the sample belongs to the ten largest clones.

The TCR comes from a female donor with early-stage non-small cell lung cancer. Recombination linked TRBV7-2 to TRBJ1-2; the D gene cannot be resolved reliably. The source was PBMCs, collected at surgery. The CDR3 has the sequence CASSLVGDSNYGYTF. The DNA sequence follows: TGTGCCAGCAGCTTAGTGGGTGACTCCAACTATGGCTACACCTTC.